A selection of T cell receptor beta chains follows, all from one sample in a study of blood T cell repertoires in COVID-19. The method was immunoSEQ multiplex PCR; TCRdb's version includes in-frame clones alone and lacks a portion of them. The table has approximately 440,000 clones, 90% seen once. Sequencing was carried out using PBMCs or T cells enriched from blood (not recorded which). The origin of the receptors is a man younger than 35 who had recovered from COVID-19. CDR3s include the opening cysteine and the closing phenylalanine or tryptophan. D genes are given only for firm matches. Size tells how often a clone was seen (once, few, many) or the class of an expanded clone, and some rows leave it out.

NA	TRBJ2-1	16	TRBD2	TRBV24-1	CATSDLREGEYNEQFF	TGTGCCACCAGTGATTTGCGGGAGGGAGAGTACAATGAGCAGTTCTTC
NA	TRBJ2-2	15	NA	TRBV7-2	CASSLSLAGTGELFF	TGTGCCAGCAGCTTAAGTCTAGCAGGCACCGGGGAGCTGTTTTTT
NA	TRBJ1-5	18	TRBD1	TRBV28	CASSPISTGGLSNQPQHF	TGTGCCAGCAGTCCTATCTCAACAGGGGGTTTGAGCAATCAGCCCCAGCATTTT
NA	TRBJ1-5	15	NA	TRBV19	CASSIPGLSNQPQHF	TGTGCCAGTAGTATCCCAGGGTTGAGCAATCAGCCCCAGCATTTT
NA	TRBJ2-5	15	TRBD1	TRBV18	CASSPTTGSEETQYF	TGTGCCAGCTCACCGACGACAGGGTCGGAGGAGACCCAGTACTTC
NA	TRBJ1-2	12	NA	TRBV12-3/TRBV12-4	CASSSGYLGYTF	TGTGCCAGCAGCTCAGGGTATCTTGGCTACACCTTC
few	TRBJ1-4	13	NA	TRBV28	CASSGGANEKLFF	TGTGCCAGCAGTGGCGGTGCTAATGAAAAACTGTTTTTT
NA	TRBJ1-2	15	NA	TRBV5-8	CASSILREPAYGYTF	TGTGCCAGCAGCATCCTCCGGGAGCCGGCCTATGGCTACACCTTC
NA	TRBJ1-1	12	NA	TRBV10-2	CASSESERWAFF	TGCGCCAGCAGTGAGTCTGAGCGTTGGGCTTTCTTT
NA	TRBJ1-1	14	NA	TRBV29-1	CSVQPPFEAVEAFF	TGCAGCGTCCAACCACCCTTCGAGGCAGTTGAAGCTTTCTTT
NA	TRBJ1-3	12	NA	TRBV12-3/TRBV12-4	CASTNSGNTIYF	TGTGCCAGCACCAACTCTGGAAACACCATATATTTT
NA	TRBJ2-2	13	NA	TRBV30	CAWRGRNTGELFF	TGTGCCTGGAGGGGCAGGAACACCGGGGAGCTGTTTTTT
NA	TRBJ2-7	14	NA	TRBV6-5	CASTSSATSYEQYF	TGTGCCAGCACGAGTAGCGCAACCTCCTACGAGCAGTACTTC
NA	TRBJ1-1	12	TRBD1	TRBV28	CASRTGGTEAFF	TGTGCCAGTAGGACAGGGGGCACTGAAGCTTTCTTT
NA	TRBJ1-6	16	NA	TRBV2	CASSDQGPGNASPLHF	TGTGCCAGCAGTGATCAGGGTCCGGGTAACGCTTCACCCCTCCACTTT
once	TRBJ1-2	14	TRBD1	TRBV19	CASSPKDRGYGYTF	TGTGCCAGTAGTCCCAAGGACAGGGGCTATGGCTACACCTTC
NA	TRBJ1-2	16	TRBD1	TRBV11-3	CASSLGRLGQPYGYTF	TGTGCCAGCAGCTTAGGAAGGCTGGGACAGCCCTATGGCTACACCTTC
once	TRBJ1-3	15	TRBD1	TRBV5-1	CASSLDTGAGNTIYF	TGCGCCAGCAGCTTGGATACAGGGGCTGGAAACACCATATATTTT
NA	TRBJ1-3	14	NA	TRBV4-1	CASSQANQGNTIYF	TGCGCCAGCAGCCAAGCAAATCAGGGAAACACCATATATTTT
NA	TRBJ1-1	14	TRBD1	TRBV5-1	CASSFITGGTEAFF	TGCGCCAGCAGCTTCATAACAGGGGGCACTGAAGCTTTCTTT
once	TRBJ2-1	16	NA	TRBV11-2	CASSLYIADPSGEQFF	TGTGCCAGCAGCTTATACATAGCGGACCCTTCGGGTGAGCAGTTCTTC
NA	TRBJ2-1	15	TRBD2	TRBV6-5	CASSPGTSEYNEQFF	TGTGCCAGCAGTCCCGGGACTAGCGAATACAATGAGCAGTTCTTC
NA	TRBJ2-3	16	NA	TRBV4-1	CASSQEPGDVTDTQYF	TGCGCCAGCAGCCAGGAGCCGGGAGATGTGACAGATACGCAGTATTTT
NA	TRBJ2-7	14	NA	TRBV19	CASSIHDKTYEQYF	TGTGCCAGTAGTATTCATGACAAGACCTACGAGCAGTACTTC
NA	TRBJ2-7	15	TRBD2	TRBV5-6	CASSLGAGGGYEQYF	TGTGCCAGCAGCTTGGGAGCGGGAGGAGGCTACGAGCAGTACTTC
once	TRBJ1-6	13	TRBD1	TRBV28	CASSRDRNSPLHF	TGTGCCAGCAGCCGGGACAGGAATTCACCCCTCCACTTT
NA	TRBJ1-2	16	NA	TRBV9	CASSVVGDTPNYGYTF	TGTGCCAGCAGCGTAGTGGGAGACACTCCTAACTATGGCTACACCTTC
NA	TRBJ1-1	12	NA	TRBV2	CASSPWNTEAFF	TGTGCCAGCAGCCCTTGGAACACTGAAGCTTTCTTT
NA	TRBJ2-6	17	NA	TRBV19	CASSTPSQTGGGNVLTF	TGTGCCAGTAGTACCCCTTCTCAGACCGGAGGTGGCAACGTCCTGACTTTC